Shown below are 3 T cell receptor beta chains from a single sample sequenced in a study of blood T cell repertoires in COVID-19. Assay: immunoSEQ multiplex PCR; the TCRdb copy retains only in-frame clones and omits some. This sample has 350,000 to 450,000 clones, with 65% to 90% found just once. Material for sequencing was peripheral blood. The source is an older woman with COVID-19, enrolled during active disease.

CDR3 loop: CASSQPGPGTEAFF. The CDR3 region has the DNA TGTGCCAGCAGCCAACCTGGACCGGGGACTGAAGCTTTCTTT. V usage is TRBV3-1 (or the pseudogene TRBV3-2) and J usage is TRBJ1-1; unclear D gene. The CDR3 is 14 amino acids. Germline V lookup: CDR1 LGHDT, CDR2 YNNKEL (reference sequence). The V and J ends lost 2 bases and 5 bases respectively, with 12 bases between them.

The V call is TRBV27, the J call TRBJ2-2, with D uncertain. V was cut by 6 bases and J by 2 bases, with 10 bases left in between. In germline, CDR1 is MNHEY, CDR2 SMNVEV (reference sequence). The CDR3 runs to 14 residues. CDR3 protein: CASSPGSNTGELFF. The CDR3 coding sequence is TGTGCCAGCAGCCCTGGCAGTAACACCGGGGAGCTGTTTTTT.

CDR3: CASLEGNYGYTF. The CDR3 nucleotides read TGTGCTAGTTTAGAGGGAAACTATGGCTACACCTTC. The chain is built from TRBV12-5 and TRBJ1-2; no firm D call. Germline CDR1 reads LGHNT; CDR2 reads FRNRAP. Trimming pared 8 bases from V and 2 bases from J, leaving 9 bases between. The CDR3 is 12 amino acids. The full variable domain, its missing parts supplied by reference TRBV12-5 and TRBJ1-2, is DARVTQTPRHKVTEMGQEVTMRCQPILGHNTVFWYRQTMMQGLELLAYFRNRAPLDDSGMPKDRFSAEMPDATLATLKIQPSEPRDSAVYFCASLEGNYGYTFGSGTRLTVV.